The clone carrying this TCR beta chain was picked up a small number of times. What it binds is not known. Stated time point: pre-sensitization, week 0. As for treatment: therapeutic diphenylcyclopropenone sensitization with weekly scalp DPC. This specimen comes from a study of human T cells and chemical hapten exposure. About the research overall: Weekly diphenylcyclopropenone doses were given to patients' scalps across the roughly 25-week study. Study results and caveats: TCRs at high frequency, those above 1 in 1000, did not change with DPC sensitization.

CDR3 size: 15 residues. CDR1 and CDR2 from the germline V gene are SGDLS and YYNGEE. V was clipped by 0 bases and J by 1 base, with 8 bases between them. TCRdb called the RACE reads again in MiXCR, with one record for every CDR3 protein. The sample holds under 300,000 distinct CDR3 sequences; 7.5% to 9% are singletons and the top ten take 1.2%. This clonotype originated in a man between 18 and 29 years old with alopecia areata. Some clones in this sample may be carry-over from other donors' samples. The chain links TRBV9 to TRBJ1-5, with a tentative D call TRBD1 (5 bases). The sample was whole blood, taken in connection with sensitization to the hapten diphenylcyclopropenone (DPC). CDR3 nucleotide sequence: TGTGCCAGCAGCGTAGTGGGGGACAGCAATCAGCCCCAGCATTTT. The encoded protein is CASSVVGDSNQPQHF.